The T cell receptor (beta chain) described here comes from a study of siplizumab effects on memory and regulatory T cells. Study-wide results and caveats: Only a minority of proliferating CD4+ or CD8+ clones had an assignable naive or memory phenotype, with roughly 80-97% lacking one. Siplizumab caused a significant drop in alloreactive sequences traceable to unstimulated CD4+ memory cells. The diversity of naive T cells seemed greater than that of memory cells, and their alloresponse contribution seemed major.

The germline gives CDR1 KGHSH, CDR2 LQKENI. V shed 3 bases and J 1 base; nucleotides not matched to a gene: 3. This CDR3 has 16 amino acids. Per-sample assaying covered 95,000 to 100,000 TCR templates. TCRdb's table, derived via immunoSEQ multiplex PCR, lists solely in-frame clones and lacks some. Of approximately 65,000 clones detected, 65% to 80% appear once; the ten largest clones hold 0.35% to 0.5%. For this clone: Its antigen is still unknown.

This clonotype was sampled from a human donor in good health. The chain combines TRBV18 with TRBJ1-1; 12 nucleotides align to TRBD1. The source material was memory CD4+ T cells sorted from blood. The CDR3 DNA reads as TGTGCCAGCTCACCTGGGACAGGGGGCGCGAACACTGAAGCTTTCTTT. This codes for CASSPGTGGANTEAFF.